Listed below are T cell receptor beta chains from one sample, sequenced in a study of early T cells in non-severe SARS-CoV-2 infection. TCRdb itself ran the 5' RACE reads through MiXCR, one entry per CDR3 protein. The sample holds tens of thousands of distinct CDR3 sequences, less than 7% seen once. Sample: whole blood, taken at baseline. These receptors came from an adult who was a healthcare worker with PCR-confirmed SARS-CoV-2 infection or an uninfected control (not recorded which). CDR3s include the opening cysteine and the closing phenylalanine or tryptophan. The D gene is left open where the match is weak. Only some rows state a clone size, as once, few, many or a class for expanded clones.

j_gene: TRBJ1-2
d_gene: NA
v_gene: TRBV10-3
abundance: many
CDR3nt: TGTGCTTCCCGCTCGCCGGGGGCCCTCTATGGCTACACCTTC
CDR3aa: CASRSPGALYGYTF

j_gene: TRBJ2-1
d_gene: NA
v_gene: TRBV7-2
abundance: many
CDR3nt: TGTGCCAGCAGCTTACGGGGTTCCGGGGGCAATGAGCAGTTCTTC
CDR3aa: CASSLRGSGGNEQFF

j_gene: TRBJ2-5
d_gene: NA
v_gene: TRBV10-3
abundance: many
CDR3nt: TGTGCCATCAGTGAGTCTGGGAAGACCCAGTACTTC
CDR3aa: CAISESGKTQYF

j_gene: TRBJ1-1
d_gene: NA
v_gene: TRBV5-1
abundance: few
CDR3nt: TGCGCCAGCAGCTTACAGGGCGGGAACACTGAAGCTTTCTTT
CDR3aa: CASSLQGGNTEAFF

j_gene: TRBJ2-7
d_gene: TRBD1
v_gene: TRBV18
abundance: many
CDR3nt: TGTGCCAGCTCACCGGGACAGGGGGCGGAGTACGAGCAGTACTTC
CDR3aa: CASSPGQGAEYEQYF

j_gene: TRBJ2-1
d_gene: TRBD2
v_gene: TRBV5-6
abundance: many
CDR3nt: TGTGCCAGCAGCGGCATAGCGGGAGCCTTAGTTAATGAGCAGTTCTTC
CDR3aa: CASSGIAGALVNEQFF

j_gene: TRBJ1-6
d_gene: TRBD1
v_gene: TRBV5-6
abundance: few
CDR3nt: TGTGCCAGCAGCTTGGCCGACAGGGGATTACCCCTCCACTTT
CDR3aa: CASSLADRGLPLHF

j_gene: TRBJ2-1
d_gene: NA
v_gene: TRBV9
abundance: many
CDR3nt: TGTGCCAGCAGCGTAGTATGGCGGATGAGTGAGCAGTTCTTC
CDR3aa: CASSVVWRMSEQFF

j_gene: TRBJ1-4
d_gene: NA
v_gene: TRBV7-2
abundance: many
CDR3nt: TGTGCCAGCAGCATTCGGGGACTCAATGAAAAACTGTTTTTT
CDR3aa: CASSIRGLNEKLFF

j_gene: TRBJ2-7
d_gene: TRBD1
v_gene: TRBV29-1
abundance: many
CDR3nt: TGCAGCGTTACAGTGACAGGGGCTGGGTACGAGCAGTACTTC
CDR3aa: CSVTVTGAGYEQYF

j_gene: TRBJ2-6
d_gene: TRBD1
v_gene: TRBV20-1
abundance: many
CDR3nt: TGCAGTGCTGCCATAGGGGGCGCTGGGGCCAACGTCCTGACTTTC
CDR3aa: CSAAIGGAGANVLTF

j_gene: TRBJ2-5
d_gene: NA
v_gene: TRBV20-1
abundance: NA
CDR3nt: TGCAGTGCTAAACCACAGGGCGCGGGGACCCAGTACTTC
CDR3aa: CSAKPQGAGTQYF

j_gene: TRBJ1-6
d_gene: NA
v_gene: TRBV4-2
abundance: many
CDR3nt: TGTGCCAGCAGCCTCCTTAATTCACCCCTCCACTTT
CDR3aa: CASSLLNSPLHF

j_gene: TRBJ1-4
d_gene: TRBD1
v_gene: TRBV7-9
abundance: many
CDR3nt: TGTGCCAGCAGCCAGGGGGCAGGAGAAAAACTGTTTTTT
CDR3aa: CASSQGAGEKLFF

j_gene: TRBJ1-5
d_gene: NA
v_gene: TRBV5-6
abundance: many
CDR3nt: TGTGCCAGCAGCTTGCGAACGGTTCGGTTGCGCAATCAGCCCCAGCATTTT
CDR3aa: CASSLRTVRLRNQPQHF

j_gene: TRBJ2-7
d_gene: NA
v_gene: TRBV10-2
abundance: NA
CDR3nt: TGCGCCAGCAGCTTGACAGTTTCCTACGAGCAGTACTTC
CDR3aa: CASSLTVSYEQYF

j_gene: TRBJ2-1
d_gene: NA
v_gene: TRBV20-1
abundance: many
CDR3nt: TGCAGTGCCCCCCTCGGGGAACTCAGGGTGCAGTTCTTC
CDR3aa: CSAPLGELRVQFF

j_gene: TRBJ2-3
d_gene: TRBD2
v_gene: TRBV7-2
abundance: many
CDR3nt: TGTGCCAGCAGCCCGAGGACTAGCGGAGTCGTCACAGATACGCAGTATTTT
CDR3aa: CASSPRTSGVVTDTQYF

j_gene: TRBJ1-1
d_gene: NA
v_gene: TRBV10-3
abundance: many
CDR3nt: TGTGCCATCAGTGAGAGGGGAGGGGACACTGAAGCTTTCTTT
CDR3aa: CAISERGGDTEAFF

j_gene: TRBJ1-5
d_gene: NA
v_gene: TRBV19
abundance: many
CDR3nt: TGTGCCAGTAGTATCTTTCCCGCCTTGGCAGTATCTTCTAGCAATCAGCCCCAGCATTTT
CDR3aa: CASSIFPALAVSSSNQPQHF

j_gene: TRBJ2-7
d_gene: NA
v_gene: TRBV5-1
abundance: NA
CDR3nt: TGCGCCAGCAGTCCCTACGGGACCGGGATTTGGGAGCAGTACTTC
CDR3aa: CASSPYGTGIWEQYF

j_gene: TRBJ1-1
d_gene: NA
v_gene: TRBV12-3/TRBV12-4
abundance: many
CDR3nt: TGTGCCAGCACTCCGATGAACACTGAAGCTTTCTTT
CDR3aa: CASTPMNTEAFF

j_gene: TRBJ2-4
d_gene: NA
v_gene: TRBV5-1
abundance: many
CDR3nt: TGCGCCAGCAGCTTGCAAGCAGATCTAGCCAAAAACATTCAGTACTTC
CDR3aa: CASSLQADLAKNIQYF

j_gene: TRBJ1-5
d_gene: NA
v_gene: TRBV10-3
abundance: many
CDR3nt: TGTGCCATCAGGCAAACTCCCGGGCAGCCCCAGCATTTT
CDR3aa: CAIRQTPGQPQHF

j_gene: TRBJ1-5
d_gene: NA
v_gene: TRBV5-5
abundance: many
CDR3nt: TGTGCCAGCAGCTTGGCCGCGAATTACGGTCAGCCCCAGCATTTT
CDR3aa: CASSLAANYGQPQHF

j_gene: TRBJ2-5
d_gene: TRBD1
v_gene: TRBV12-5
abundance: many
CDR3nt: TGTGCTAGTGTTCCCGACAGGGGGTACCAAGAGACCCAGTACTTC
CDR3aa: CASVPDRGYQETQYF

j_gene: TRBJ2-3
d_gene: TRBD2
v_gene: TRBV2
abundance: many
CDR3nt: TGTGCCAGCAGTCGCGTAGCGGGGGGGCTCACAGATACGCAGTATTTT
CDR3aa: CASSRVAGGLTDTQYF

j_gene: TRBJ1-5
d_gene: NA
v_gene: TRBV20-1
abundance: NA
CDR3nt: TGCAGTGCTAGAGAGTCCCTAACGAACCAGCCCCAGCATTTT
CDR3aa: CSARESLTNQPQHF

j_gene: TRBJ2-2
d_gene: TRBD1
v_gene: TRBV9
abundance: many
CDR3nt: TGTGCCAGCAGCGTCGGGACAGAATCCACCGGGGAGCTGTTTTTT
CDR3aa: CASSVGTESTGELFF

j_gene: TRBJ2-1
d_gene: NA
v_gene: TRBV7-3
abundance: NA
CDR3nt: TGTGCCAGCAGCCCCTACACTAGGACGTTCCTCGATGAGCAGTTCTTC
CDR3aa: CASSPYTRTFLDEQFF

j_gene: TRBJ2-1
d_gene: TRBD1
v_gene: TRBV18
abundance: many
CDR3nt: TGTGCCAGCTCACCACCCCCAGGGGGCGATGAGCAGTTCTTC
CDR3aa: CASSPPPGGDEQFF

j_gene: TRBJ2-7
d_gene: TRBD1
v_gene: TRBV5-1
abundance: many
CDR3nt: TGCGCCAGCAGCTTGGGGTCAGGGGGCATCTACGAGCAGTACTTC
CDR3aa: CASSLGSGGIYEQYF

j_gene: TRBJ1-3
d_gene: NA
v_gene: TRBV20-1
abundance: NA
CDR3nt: TGCAGTGCTAAAGGTCTTGGGAACACCATATATTTT
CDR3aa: CSAKGLGNTIYF

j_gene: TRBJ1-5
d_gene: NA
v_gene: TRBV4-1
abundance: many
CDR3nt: TGCGCCAGCAGCCTTCATAGACTGAGTAGCAATCAGCCCCAGCATTTT
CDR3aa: CASSLHRLSSNQPQHF

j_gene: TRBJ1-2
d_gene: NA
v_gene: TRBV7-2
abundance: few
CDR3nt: TGTGCCAGCAGCTCCCAGCGAGATGGCTACACCTTC
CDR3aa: CASSSQRDGYTF

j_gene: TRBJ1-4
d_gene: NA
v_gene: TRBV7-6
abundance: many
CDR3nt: TGTGCCAGCAGTCTGCGGCTTGGGGGTGAAAAACTGTTTTTT
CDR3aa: CASSLRLGGEKLFF

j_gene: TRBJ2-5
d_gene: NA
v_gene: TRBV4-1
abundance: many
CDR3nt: TGCGCCAGCAGCCCGATTCGGGACACGGAGACCCAGTACTTC
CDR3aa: CASSPIRDTETQYF

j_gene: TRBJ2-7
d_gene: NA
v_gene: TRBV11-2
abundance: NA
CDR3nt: TGTGCCAGCAGCTTAGCACTAGCCTACGAGCAGTACTTC
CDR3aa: CASSLALAYEQYF

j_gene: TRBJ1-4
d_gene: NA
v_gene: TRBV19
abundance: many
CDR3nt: TGTGCCAGTAGATATCCCAGGGACGGGAAACTGTTTTTT
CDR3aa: CASRYPRDGKLFF

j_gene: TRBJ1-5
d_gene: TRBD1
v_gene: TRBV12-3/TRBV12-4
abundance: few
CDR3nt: TGTGCCAGCAGGGGACAGGGGTCGGCCCAGCCCCAGCATTTT
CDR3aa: CASRGQGSAQPQHF

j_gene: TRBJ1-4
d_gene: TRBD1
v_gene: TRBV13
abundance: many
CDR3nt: TGTGCCAGCAGCTTCCTACTACAGGGGAGGGGTGAAAAACTGTTTTTT
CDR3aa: CASSFLLQGRGEKLFF

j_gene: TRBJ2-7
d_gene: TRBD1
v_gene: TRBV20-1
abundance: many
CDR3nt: TGCAGTGCCCGGGCTGACAGGGTTTGGTACGAGCAGTACTTC
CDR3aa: CSARADRVWYEQYF

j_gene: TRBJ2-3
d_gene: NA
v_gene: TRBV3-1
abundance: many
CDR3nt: TGTGCCAGCAGCCAAGTGGGGAGAGGAGATACGCAGTATTTT
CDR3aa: CASSQVGRGDTQYF

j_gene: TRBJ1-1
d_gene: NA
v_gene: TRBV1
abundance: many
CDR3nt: TGCACCAGCAGCCAAGTTCTGACGACGGGACACACCAGGGACACTGAAGCTTTCTTT
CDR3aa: CTSSQVLTTGHTRDTEAFF

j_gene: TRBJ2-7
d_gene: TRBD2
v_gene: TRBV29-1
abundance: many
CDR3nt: TGCAGCGTTCGCCCCCGTCGAGCGGGAAGCTCCTACGAGCAGTACTTC
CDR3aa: CSVRPRRAGSSYEQYF

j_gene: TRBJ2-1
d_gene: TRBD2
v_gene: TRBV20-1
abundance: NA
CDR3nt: TGCAGGGGGACTAGCGGGAGCAATGAGCAGTTCTTC
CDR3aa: CRGTSGSNEQFF

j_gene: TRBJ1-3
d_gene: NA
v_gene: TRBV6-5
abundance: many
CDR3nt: TGTGCCAGCAGTCCCGGGAGAGTGGGGCTAAACACCATATATTTT
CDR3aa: CASSPGRVGLNTIYF

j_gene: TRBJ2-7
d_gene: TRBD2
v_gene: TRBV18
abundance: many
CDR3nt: TGTGCCAGCTCTCCAGGACTAGCGGGAGGGTTCGAGCAGTACTTC
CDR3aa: CASSPGLAGGFEQYF

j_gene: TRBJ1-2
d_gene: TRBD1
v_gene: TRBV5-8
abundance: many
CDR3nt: TGTGCCAGCAGCCCCGGACAGGGGACGTATGGCTACACCTTC
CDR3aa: CASSPGQGTYGYTF

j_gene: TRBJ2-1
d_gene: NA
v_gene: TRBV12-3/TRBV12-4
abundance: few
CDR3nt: TGTGCTTCGCTTGGGTGGTACAATGAGCAGTTCTTC
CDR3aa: CASLGWYNEQFF

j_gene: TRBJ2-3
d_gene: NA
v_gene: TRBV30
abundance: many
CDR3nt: TGTGCCTGGAGTGTCGGTGGCAGGGCGGTAGATACGCAGTATTTT
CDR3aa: CAWSVGGRAVDTQYF